The present entry profiles one TCR beta chain with its context. Its target is not known. The data are from a study of shared clonotypes between healthy human individuals. Overall study results and limits: Rarefaction gave evidence that sorted-subset sequencing remained incomplete despite large depth.

Sequencing used immunoSEQ multiplex PCR; TCRdb keeps in-frame clones, though not all of them. Here the sample spans 2 million to 2.5 million clones, 90% to 95% being singletons. CDR1 and CDR2 (germline): SGHRS, YFSETQ. Trimming removed 4 bases at V and 6 bases at J, with 18 bases between. The CDR3 runs 15 residues. Sequenced input: naive CD4+ T cells sorted from blood. Specified subset: CD45RA+ positively selected. The chain couples TRBV5-1 to TRBJ2-3; D tentatively fits TRBD1 or TRBD2 (6 bases each). The receptor comes from a man between 18 and 35 years old in good health. CDR3 nucleotide sequence: TGCGCCAGCAGCCCGGCCCGGGGGCGAGGGGATACGCAGTATTTT. This sequence encodes CASSPARGRGDTQYF. The variable domain in full, completed from reference TRBV5-1 and TRBJ2-3, reads KAGVTQTPRYLIKTRGQQVTLSCSPISGHRSVSWYQQTPGQGLQFLFEYFSETQRNKGNFPGRFSGRQFSNSRSEMNVSTLELGDSALYLCASSPARGRGDTQYFGPGTRLTVL.